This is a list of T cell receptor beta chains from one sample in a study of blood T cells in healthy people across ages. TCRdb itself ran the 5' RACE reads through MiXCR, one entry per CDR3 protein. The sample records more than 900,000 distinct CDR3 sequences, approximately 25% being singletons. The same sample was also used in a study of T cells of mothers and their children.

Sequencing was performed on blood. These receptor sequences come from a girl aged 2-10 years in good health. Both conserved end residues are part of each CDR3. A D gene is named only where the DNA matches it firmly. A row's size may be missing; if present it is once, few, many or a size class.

CASSLDYKTPLATDTQYF | TGTGCCAGCAGCTTAGACTACAAGACACCGTTGGCGACAGATACGCAGTATTTT | - | TRBV7-2 | - | TRBJ2-3
CASSDEGLAGVSYF | TGTGCCAGCAGTGATGAGGGACTAGCGGGAGTCTCGTACTTC | - | TRBV2 | TRBD2 | TRBJ2-4
CASSGGLAGGETQYF | TGTGCCAGCAGCGGAGGACTAGCGGGAGGAGAGACCCAGTACTTC | few | TRBV5-1 | TRBD2 | TRBJ2-5
CASSNRTGRDF | TGTGCCAGCAGTAATAGGACAGGGAGGGACTTC | - | TRBV6-6 | - | TRBJ2-5
CSARGRTDYGYTF | TGCAGCGCTCGGGGCAGGACCGACTATGGCTACACCTTC | - | TRBV29-1 | - | TRBJ1-2
CASSPDPSGQGYTF | TGTGCCAGCAGCCCCGACCCGAGCGGGCAAGGCTACACCTTC | few | TRBV11-2 | - | TRBJ1-2
CASSQESRGRRELFF | TGTGCCAGCAGCCAAGAGTCCCGGGGGCGTAGGGAGCTGTTTTTT | few | TRBV3-1 | - | TRBJ2-2
CATLGGSLRGTQYF | TGTGCCACCCTGGGAGGCTCCTTAAGAGGGACCCAGTACTTC | few | TRBV6-1 | - | TRBJ2-5
CASSQGGEYCNEQFF | TGTGCCAGCAGCCAAGGGGGAGAGTACTGCAATGAGCAGTTCTTC | - | TRBV11-2 | - | TRBJ2-1
CASSLTPTNEKLFF | TGTGCCAGCAGCCTCACCCCAACTAATGAAAAACTGTTTTTT | - | TRBV11-2 | - | TRBJ1-4
CASSLTGLGLYEQYF | TGTGCCAGCAGCCTGACGGGACTAGGGTTATACGAGCAGTACTTC | - | TRBV6-2/TRBV6-3 | TRBD2 | TRBJ2-7
CASSLLAGQGDTEAFF | TGTGCCAGCAGCTTGCTGGCCGGCCAGGGGGACACTGAAGCTTTCTTT | - | TRBV7-9 | TRBD1 | TRBJ1-1
CASSFLQGAYEQYF | TGTGCCAGCAGTTTTCTCCAGGGTGCCTACGAGCAGTACTTC | - | TRBV12-3/TRBV12-4 | - | TRBJ2-7
CASSYGGESEKLFF | TGTGCCAGCAGTTATGGTGGTGAAAGTGAAAAACTGTTTTTT | - | TRBV6-2/TRBV6-3 | - | TRBJ1-4
CASSYGGILNIQYF | TGTGCCAGCAGTTATGGCGGGATTTTAAACATTCAGTACTTC | - | TRBV6-2/TRBV6-3 | - | TRBJ2-4
CASSRWTGPAVADTQYF | TGTGCCAGCAGTCGATGGACAGGGCCAGCTGTTGCAGATACGCAGTATTTT | - | TRBV7-3 | TRBD1 | TRBJ2-3
CASSDQGKAGNTIYF | TGTGCCAGCAGTGACCAGGGGAAGGCTGGAAACACCATATATTTT | once | TRBV6-6 | - | TRBJ1-3
CASSLEGQNTDTQYF | TGTGCCAGCAGCTTAGAAGGGCAGAACACAGATACGCAGTATTTT | - | TRBV11-3 | - | TRBJ2-3
CASSEREYQETQYF | TGTGCCAGCAGCGAAAGGGAGTACCAAGAGACCCAGTACTTC | few | TRBV11-3 | - | TRBJ2-5
CSASGGRSGANVLTF | TGCAGTGCTAGTGGAGGTCGCTCTGGGGCCAACGTCCTGACTTTC | - | TRBV20-1 | - | TRBJ2-6
CASTSPADGRQGYTF | TGTGCCAGCACTAGTCCTGCGGACGGGCGGCAAGGCTACACCTTC | - | TRBV7-9 | - | TRBJ1-2
CSASNGLGGPYEQYF | TGCAGTGCTAGTAATGGCCTAGGGGGCCCCTACGAGCAGTACTTC | few | TRBV20-1 | TRBD1 | TRBJ2-7
CASFLRQYTGELFF | TGTGCCAGCTTCCTCCGTCAGTACACCGGGGAGCTGTTTTTT | - | TRBV6-1 | - | TRBJ2-2
CASSTRTAIYNEQFF | TGTGCCAGCAGCACCCGGACAGCTATTTACAATGAGCAGTTCTTC | - | TRBV7-2 | - | TRBJ2-1
CASSGAGAGETQYF | TGTGCCAGCTCCGGAGCGGGAGCGGGAGAGACCCAGTACTTC | - | TRBV2 | TRBD2 | TRBJ2-5
CASSLEISGLAGRYEQYF | TGTGCCAGCAGCTTAGAGATCTCGGGGCTAGCGGGAAGGTACGAGCAGTACTTC | few | TRBV11-2 | TRBD2 | TRBJ2-7
CATSDLQGNAGELFF | TGTGCCACCAGTGATTTGCAGGGTAATGCCGGGGAGCTGTTTTTT | - | TRBV24-1 | - | TRBJ2-2
CASSESVVYEQYF | TGTGCCAGCAGTGAGTCGGTCGTATACGAGCAGTACTTC | - | TRBV2 | - | TRBJ2-7
CSVVKGAETQYF | TGCAGCGTTGTGAAGGGAGCAGAGACCCAGTACTTC | - | TRBV29-1 | - | TRBJ2-5
CAISESQAGTKNIQYF | TGTGCCATCAGTGAGTCCCAGGCGGGAACCAAAAACATTCAGTACTTC | - | TRBV10-3 | - | TRBJ2-4
CSARERLAGFSYEQYF | TGCAGTGCTAGAGAGCGACTAGCGGGATTCTCCTACGAGCAGTACTTC | few | TRBV20-1 | TRBD2 | TRBJ2-7
CSVAHTREETQYF | TGCAGCGTTGCCCATACTAGAGAAGAGACCCAGTACTTC | few | TRBV29-1 | - | TRBJ2-5
CSVVGWAGYEQYF | TGCAGCGTTGTAGGATGGGCCGGCTACGAGCAGTACTTC | few | TRBV29-1 | - | TRBJ2-7
CASSRGEVNEQFF | TGTGCCAGCAGTCGCGGGGAGGTAAATGAGCAGTTCTTC | few | TRBV7-2 | - | TRBJ2-1
CASSLTQGRDTQYF | TGTGCCAGCAGTCTAACTCAGGGAAGAGATACGCAGTATTTT | - | TRBV27 | - | TRBJ2-3
CASSQGGWVSGANVLTF | TGTGCCAGCAGCCAAGGGGGGTGGGTCTCTGGGGCCAACGTCCTGACTTTC | few | TRBV4-2 | - | TRBJ2-6
CASSTGLYNEQFF | TGTGCCAGCAGTACAGGACTGTACAATGAGCAGTTCTTC | many | TRBV28 | - | TRBJ2-1